This T cell receptor (beta chain) is from a study of cytomegalovirus exposure and HLA in healthy donors. Germline CDR1 SGDLS, CDR2 YYNGEE. The germline V and J ends were trimmed by 3 bases and 4 bases, with 13 bases remaining between them. The CDR3 extends over 15 amino acids. Vbeta (60) and Jbeta (13) primers were used in the PCR. Clones were read by immunoSEQ multiplex PCR, and TCRdb kept only the in-frame ones, dropping some. The table lists roughly 220,000 clones, under 70% of them singletons. This chain connects TRBV9 to TRBJ1-4, with a weak D call TRBD1 (5 bases). The sequence derives from a man aged 35-49 years in good health and CMV-seropositive. The sample comprised PBMCs. The CDR3 coding sequence is TGTGCCAGCAGCGCAACAAGGAGGGGTAATGAAAAACTGTTTTTT. It yields the protein CASSATRRGNEKLFF.